A single sample gave rise to the 25 T cell receptor beta chains below, sequenced in a study of T-cell memory formation after mild COVID-19. TCRdb called the 5' RACE reads again in MiXCR, with one record for every CDR3 protein. The sample records some 180,000 distinct CDR3 sequences, 18% being singletons. The source material was PBMCs or a T cell subset sorted from them (not recorded which). All receptors derive from a man younger than 35 who had mild COVID-19 (a few samples of this study predate the infection). Cell type and time point are not known.

The V call is TRBV5-1, the J call TRBJ2-4, with no clear D. CDR3 length: 14 amino acids. From germline, CDR1 is SGHRS and CDR2 YFSETQ. V gave up 3 bases and J gave up 2 bases, with 9 bases separating them. The CDR3: CASSSMATKNIQYF. The CDR3 DNA follows: TGCGCCAGCAGCTCCATGGCCACCAAAAACATTCAGTACTTC.

There are many counts of this clonotype. The V call is TRBV4-3, the J call TRBJ1-1; D is perhaps TRBD1 (6 bases). Germline V gives CDR1 LGHNA, CDR2 YSLEER. The CDR3 spans 13 residues. Deletions cut 0 bases from V and 6 bases from J, with 8 bases between. The CDR3 DNA reads as TGCGCCAGCAGCCAAGATAGGGGGGCTGAAGCTTTCTTT. It is translated as CASSQDRGAEAFF.

This chain connects TRBV12-3 or TRBV12-4 to TRBJ1-5; TRBD1 agrees at 7 bases. CDR3 length equals 16 residues. V lost 1 base, J lost 8 bases, and 11 bases stayed unmatched. CDR3 amino acids: CASSLGTTGNGEPQHF. The CDR3 DNA reads TGTGCCAGCAGTTTAGGGACGACAGGGAATGGCGAGCCCCAGCATTTT.

The chain recombines TRBV3-1 with TRBJ1-6, with 9 bases identical to TRBD1. The CDR3 is 15 amino acids. J lost 8 bases, V lost 5 bases, and 7 bases had no gene match. Germline-derived CDR1 and CDR2 are LGHDT and YNNKEL (reference sequence). The CDR3 DNA sequence: TGTGCCAGCAGCGACAGGGGGTGGCTGGATTCACCCCTCCACTTT. Its translation: CASSDRGWLDSPLHF.

This clonotype has a handful of counts. V gene TRBV7-2 combines with J gene TRBJ2-1; D call uncertain. Trimming stripped 6 bases from V and 4 bases from J, with 13 bases between. CDR3 length: 14 amino acids. The V gene's germline CDR1 is SGHTA and CDR2 FQGNSA. CDR3 in amino acids: CASRDPGAYNEQFF. CDR3 bases: TGTGCCAGCAGGGACCCGGGCGCGTACAATGAGCAGTTCTTC.

The genes are TRBV20-1 and TRBJ2-4, with D tentatively TRBD2 (7 bases). CDR3 length: 14 residues. Germline V gene data show CDR1 as DFQATT and CDR2 as SNEGSKA (reference sequence). The ends were cut back, 6 bases at V and 0 bases at J, with 12 bases in the middle. CDR3 sequence reads: CSADRGAAKNIQYF. The CDR3 bases are TGCAGTGCGGATCGGGGGGCAGCCAAAAACATTCAGTACTTC.

The rearrangement links TRBV6-2 or TRBV6-3 to TRBJ2-2; D ambiguous. Germline assignment: CDR1 MNHEY and CDR2 SVGEGT. The CDR3 is made up of 13 amino acids. Trimming cost V 3 bases and J 3 bases, with 5 bases left between them. CDR3 sequence reads: CASSYLDTGELFF. For the CDR3, the DNA is TGTGCCAGCAGTTATTTGGACACCGGGGAGCTGTTTTTT.

The chain recombines TRBV4-3 with TRBJ1-2, with D possibly being TRBD1 (6 bases). Germline assignment: CDR1 LGHNA and CDR2 YSLEER. The CDR3 extends over 17 amino acids. Trimming took off 0 bases at V and 8 bases at J, with 22 bases between the two ends. As DNA, the CDR3 is TGCGCCAGCAGCCAAGATTGGGGGGCGACGGGTAATCGGGGCTACACCTTC. Translation gives CASSQDWGATGNRGYTF.

This clonotype has just a few counts. The chain carries TRBV7-2 and TRBJ1-3; D ambiguous. Trimming shortened V by 3 bases and J by 7 bases, and 10 bases separated the two germline ends. This CDR3 comprises 13 residues. The V gene's germline CDR1 is SGHTA and CDR2 FQGNSA. DNA of the CDR3: TGTGCCAGCAGCTTTTCCCCGGGGAACACCATATATTTT. Translation: CASSFSPGNTIYF.

This clonotype has only a few counts. The V call is TRBV12-3 or TRBV12-4, the J call TRBJ1-6; D gene uncertain. The CDR3 is 13 residues long. V lost 8 bases and J lost 6, with 11 bases in between. CDR3 region: CASGGSVNSPLHF. The DNA for the CDR3 is TGTGCCAGCGGCGGGTCCGTTAATTCACCCCTCCACTTT.

The V gene is TRBV7-6, the J gene TRBJ1-4; 8 nucleotides line up with TRBD1. The V segment lost 5 bases and the J segment 8 bases; nucleotides outside the gene matches: 10. CDR1 and CDR2 from the germline V gene are SGHVS and FNYEAQ. There are 15 residues in the CDR3. Here the CDR3 DNA reads TGTGCCAGCAGCCAGCAGACAGGGGCGGGAGAAAAACTGTTTTTT. Amino acids: CASSQQTGAGEKLFF.

This clonotype was counted only a few times. This chain connects TRBV5-6 to TRBJ2-7; D not certain. Germline values: CDR1 SGHDT, CDR2 YYEEEE. The CDR3 is 15 residues long. The ends were cut back, 4 bases at V and 3 bases at J, with 17 bases in the middle. The CDR3, as DNA: TGTGCCAGCAGCCACGCACTATCGACGGGCTACGAGCAGTACGTC. Translated: CASSHALSTGYEQYV.

Only one count was recorded for this clonotype. The rearrangement links TRBV2 to TRBJ2-2; D is unclear. V lost 6 bases and J 3 bases, leaving 11 bases between the germline ends. Per the germline V gene, CDR1 is SNHLY and CDR2 is FYNNEI. The length of the CDR3 is 14 residues. The CDR3 nucleotides are TGTGCCAGCAGACCAGGCGCCGACACCGGGGAGCTGTTTTTT. It encodes CASRPGADTGELFF.

The CDR3 DNA follows: TGTGCCAGCAGCATTACTAGAAAGGATTCCGAGCAGTACTTC. Translated, it gives CASSITRKDSEQYF. The chain recombines TRBV9 with TRBJ2-7; D possibly corresponds to TRBD2 (5 bases). Between the trimmed V and J ends, which lost 4 bases and 6 bases, there was a span of 17 bases. The CDR3 runs to 14 residues. CDR1 is SGDLS, CDR2 YYNGEE, per germline.

The gene calls are TRBV12-3 or TRBV12-4 and TRBJ2-5; 9 bases line up with TRBD2. The CDR3 is made up of 15 amino acids. The trim removed 6 bases at V and 5 bases at J, leaving 10 bases unmatched. The CDR3 sequence is CASSKNSGGRETQYF. Here the CDR3 DNA reads TGTGCCAGCAGCAAGAATAGCGGGGGAAGGGAGACCCAGTACTTC.

This clonotype was found once. The chain joins TRBV10-3 to TRBJ2-7; D unresolved. V lost 8 bases, J lost 0 bases, and 14 bases lay in between. The CDR3 totals 14 residues. Germline values: CDR1 ENHRY, CDR2 SYGVKD. CDR3 protein: CAISPSADSYEQYF. In DNA, the CDR3 is TGTGCCATCTCCCCCTCGGCGGACTCCTACGAGCAGTACTTC.

The V call is TRBV12-3 or TRBV12-4, the J call TRBJ1-5, with D possibly TRBD1 on 5 matching bases. V was cut by 5 bases and J by 1 base, with 9 bases left in between. This CDR3 region has 14 residues. The chain's CDR3 is CASSDRGSNQPQHF. DNA for the CDR3: TGTGCCAGCAGTGATCGGGGCAGCAATCAGCCCCAGCATTTT.

In DNA, the CDR3 is TGTGCCACCAGCAGAGATGCAGGTGAAGAGACCCAGTACTTC. It is translated as CATSRDAGEETQYF. This chain links TRBV15 with TRBJ2-5; no clear D gene. This CDR3 has 14 amino acids. Germline loops: CDR1 LNHNV, CDR2 YYDKDF (reference sequence). V was pared by 0 bases and J by 3 bases, with 8 bases between.

The chain uses TRBV18 and TRBJ2-3; D perhaps matches TRBD1 (5 bases). Per the germline V gene, CDR1 is KGHSH and CDR2 is LQKENI. Trimming removed 2 bases at V and 6 bases at J, with 12 bases between. This CDR3 is 14 amino acids long. CDR3 region: CASSPGLGADTQYF. CDR3 DNA sequence: TGTGCCAGCTCACCAGGATTAGGGGCGGATACGCAGTATTTT.

Written as DNA, the CDR3 is TGCAGTGCTCCACGGGGTAGCGACGAGCAGTACTTC. Protein product: CSAPRGSDEQYF. The chain employs TRBV20-1 and TRBJ2-7; D is perhaps TRBD2 (5 bases). The CDR3 is made up of 12 amino acids. CDR1 DFQATT and CDR2 SNEGSKA come from the germline V gene (reference sequence). With 5 bases removed from V and 5 bases from J, the gap between germline ends came to 13 bases.

This sequence joins TRBV11-2 and TRBJ2-6; a weak D match, TRBD2 (6 bases). The germline V gene has CDR1 SGHAT and CDR2 FQNNGV. Trimming took 5 bases from V and 4 from J, leaving 18 bases between them. The CDR3 has 17 amino acids. In nucleotides, the CDR3 is TGTGCCAGCAGCCTCTGGACTATTAATCCCGGGGCCAACGTCCTGACTTTC. The encoded protein is CASSLWTINPGANVLTF.

This clonotype has more than one count but fewer than ten. V gene TRBV11-2 combines with J gene TRBJ1-1; the D is unclear. Trimming pared 0 bases from V and 7 bases from J, leaving 9 bases between. Germline V gene sequence: CDR1 SGHAT, CDR2 FQNNGV. CDR3 length equals 13 residues. The CDR3 sequence is CASSLDFQLEAFF. CDR3 DNA sequence: TGTGCCAGCAGCTTAGATTTCCAGCTTGAAGCTTTCTTT.

The chain uses TRBV6-1 and TRBJ2-1, with D possibly matching TRBD2 (6 bases). Trimming removed 9 bases from V and 4 bases from J, with 10 bases in between. The germline gives CDR1 MNHNS, CDR2 SASEGT. CDR3 size: 12 residues. CDR3 in amino acids: CARGGVYNEQFF. The CDR3 coding sequence is TGTGCCAGGGGCGGGGTATACAATGAGCAGTTCTTC.

V gene TRBV11-2 combines with J gene TRBJ2-7; unclear D gene. Germline loops: CDR1 SGHAT, CDR2 FQNNGV. The CDR3 contains 13 residues. Trimming shortened V by 3 bases and J by 6 bases, and 12 bases separated the two germline ends. CDR3 DNA: TGTGCCAGCAGCTTCGCCGGGCCGGGCGAGCAGTACTTC. As protein: CASSFAGPGEQYF.

This clonotype was observed a handful of times. The CDR3 region is CASSLRGAESTGELFF. The DNA of the CDR3 is TGTGCCAGCAGCTTAAGGGGAGCGGAGAGCACCGGGGAGCTGTTTTTT. The rearrangement links TRBV7-3 to TRBJ2-2, with D possibly matching TRBD2 (5 bases). Germline CDR1 and CDR2: SGHTA and FQGTGA. The CDR3 consists of 16 residues. V lost 1 base to trimming and J lost 4 bases, with 13 bases between them. Variable domain in full (rest from reference TRBV7-3 and TRBJ2-2): GAGVSQTPSNKVTEKGKYVELRCDPISGHTALYWYRQSLGQGPEFLIYFQGTGAADDSGLPNDRFFAVRPEGSVSTLKIQRTERGDSAVYLCASSLRGAESTGELFFGEGSRLTVL.